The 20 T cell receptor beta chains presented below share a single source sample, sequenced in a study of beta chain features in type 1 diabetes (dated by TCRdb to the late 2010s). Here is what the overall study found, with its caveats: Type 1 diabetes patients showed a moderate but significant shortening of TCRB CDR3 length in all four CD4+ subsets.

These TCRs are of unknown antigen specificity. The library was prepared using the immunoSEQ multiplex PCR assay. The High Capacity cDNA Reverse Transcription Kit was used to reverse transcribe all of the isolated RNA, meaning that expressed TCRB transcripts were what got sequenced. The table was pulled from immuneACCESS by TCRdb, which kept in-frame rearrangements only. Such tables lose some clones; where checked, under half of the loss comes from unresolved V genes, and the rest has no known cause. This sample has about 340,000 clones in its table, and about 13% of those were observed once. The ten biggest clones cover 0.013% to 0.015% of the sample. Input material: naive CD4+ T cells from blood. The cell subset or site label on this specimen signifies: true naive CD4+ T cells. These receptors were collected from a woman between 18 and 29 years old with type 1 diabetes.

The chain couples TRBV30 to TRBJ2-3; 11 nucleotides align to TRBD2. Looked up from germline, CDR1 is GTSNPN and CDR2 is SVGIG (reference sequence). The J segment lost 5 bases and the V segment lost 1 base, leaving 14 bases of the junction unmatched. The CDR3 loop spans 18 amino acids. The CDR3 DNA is TGTGCCTGGAGTGCCACCAAGCACACTAGCGGGAGCCGAGATACGCAGTATTTT. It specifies CAWSATKHTSGSRDTQYF.

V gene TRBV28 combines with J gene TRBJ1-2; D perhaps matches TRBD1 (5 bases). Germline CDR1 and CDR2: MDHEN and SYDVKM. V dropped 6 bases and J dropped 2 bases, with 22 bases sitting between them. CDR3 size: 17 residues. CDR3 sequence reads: CASSLIAGTMTNYGYTF. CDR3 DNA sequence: TGTGCCAGCAGCCTTATCGCCGGGACTATGACGAACTATGGCTACACCTTC.

CDR3 DNA sequence: TGTGCCAGCAGCCACCGGGACAGAAATTACAATGAGCAGTTCTTC. Its translation is CASSHRDRNYNEQFF. The V call is TRBV7-2, the J call TRBJ2-1, with 7 bases that match TRBD1. Trimming cost V 5 bases and J 4 bases; bases outside gene matches: 8. The CDR3 sequence is 15 residues long. CDR1 and CDR2 from the germline V gene are SGHTA and FQGNSA. Using reference TRBV7-2 and TRBJ2-1 for the parts outside the CDR3, the full variable domain is GAGVSQSPSNKVTEKGKDVELRCDPISGHTALYWYRQSLGQGLEFLIYFQGNSAPDKSGLPSDRFSAERTGGSVSTLTIQRTQQEDSAVYLCASSHRDRNYNEQFFGPGTRLTVL.

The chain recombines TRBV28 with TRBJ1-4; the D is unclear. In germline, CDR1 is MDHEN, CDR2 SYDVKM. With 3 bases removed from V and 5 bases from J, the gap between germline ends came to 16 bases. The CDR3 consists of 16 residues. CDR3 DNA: TGTGCCAGCAGTTTTCAACGTCGCAGATTCAATGAAAAACTGTTTTTT. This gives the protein CASSFQRRRFNEKLFF.

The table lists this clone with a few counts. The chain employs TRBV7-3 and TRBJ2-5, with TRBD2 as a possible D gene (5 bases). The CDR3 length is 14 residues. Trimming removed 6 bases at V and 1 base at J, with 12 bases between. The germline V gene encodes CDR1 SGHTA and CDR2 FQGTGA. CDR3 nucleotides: TGTGCCAGCAGTTTCCCCGGGATCCAAGAGACCCAGTACTTC. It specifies CASSFPGIQETQYF.

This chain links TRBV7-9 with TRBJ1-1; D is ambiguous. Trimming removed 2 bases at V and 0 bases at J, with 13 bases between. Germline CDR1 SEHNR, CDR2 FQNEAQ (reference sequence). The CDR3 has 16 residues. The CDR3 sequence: CASSLLTGSMNTEAFF. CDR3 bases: TGTGCCAGCAGCTTACTTACGGGGAGCATGAACACTGAAGCTTTCTTT.

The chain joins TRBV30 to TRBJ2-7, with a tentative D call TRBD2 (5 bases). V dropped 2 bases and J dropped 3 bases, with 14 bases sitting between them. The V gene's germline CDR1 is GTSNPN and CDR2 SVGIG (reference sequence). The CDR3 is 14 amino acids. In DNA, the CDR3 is TGTGCCTGGAGTTCGGAGAGCGAGGGCTACGAGCAGTACTTC. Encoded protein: CAWSSESEGYEQYF.

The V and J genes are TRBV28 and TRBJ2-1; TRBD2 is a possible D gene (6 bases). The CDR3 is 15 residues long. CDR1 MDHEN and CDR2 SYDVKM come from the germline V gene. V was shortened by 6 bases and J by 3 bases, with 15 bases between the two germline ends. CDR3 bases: TGTGCCAGCAGCCTTGCCCGGGGGATCTACAATGAGCAGTTCTTC. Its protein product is CASSLARGIYNEQFF.

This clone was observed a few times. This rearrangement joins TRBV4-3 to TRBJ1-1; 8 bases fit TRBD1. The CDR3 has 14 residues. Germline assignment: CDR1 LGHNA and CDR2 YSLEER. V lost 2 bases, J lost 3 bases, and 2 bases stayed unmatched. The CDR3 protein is CASSQTTGDTEAFF. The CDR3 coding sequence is TGCGCCAGCAGCCAAACGACAGGGGACACTGAAGCTTTCTTT.

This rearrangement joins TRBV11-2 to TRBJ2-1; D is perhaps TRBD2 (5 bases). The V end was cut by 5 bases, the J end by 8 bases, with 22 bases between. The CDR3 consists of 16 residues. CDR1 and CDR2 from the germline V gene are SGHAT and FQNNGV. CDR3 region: CASSPRMDSDGDEQFF. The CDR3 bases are TGTGCCAGCAGCCCTAGGATGGACTCCGACGGCGATGAGCAGTTCTTC.

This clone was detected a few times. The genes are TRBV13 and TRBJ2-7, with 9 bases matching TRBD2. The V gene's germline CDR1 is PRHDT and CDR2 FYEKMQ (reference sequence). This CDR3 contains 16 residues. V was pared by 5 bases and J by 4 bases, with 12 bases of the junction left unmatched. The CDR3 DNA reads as TGTGCCAGCAGCCCACCCACAAGCGGGAGGACATACGAGCAGTACTTC. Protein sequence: CASSPPTSGRTYEQYF.

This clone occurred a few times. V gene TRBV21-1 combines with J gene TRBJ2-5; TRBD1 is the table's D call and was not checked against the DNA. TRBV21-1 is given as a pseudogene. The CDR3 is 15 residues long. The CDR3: CASSPQRDRGETQYF. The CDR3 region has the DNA TGTGCCAGCAGCCCTCAAAGGGACAGGGGGGAGACCCAGTACTTC.

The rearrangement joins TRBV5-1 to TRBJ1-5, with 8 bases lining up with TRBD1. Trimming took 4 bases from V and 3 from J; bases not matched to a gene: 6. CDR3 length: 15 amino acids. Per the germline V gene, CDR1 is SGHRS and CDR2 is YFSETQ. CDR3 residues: CASSPWTGPNQPQHF. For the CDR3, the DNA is TGCGCCAGCAGCCCGTGGACAGGGCCCAATCAGCCCCAGCATTTT.

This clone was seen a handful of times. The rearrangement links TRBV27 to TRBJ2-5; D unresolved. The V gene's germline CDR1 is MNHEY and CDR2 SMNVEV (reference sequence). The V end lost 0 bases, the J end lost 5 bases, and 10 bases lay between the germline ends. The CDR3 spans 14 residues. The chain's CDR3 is CASSLSPPGETQYF. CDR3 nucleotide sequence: TGTGCCAGCAGTTTATCCCCGCCCGGGGAGACCCAGTACTTC.

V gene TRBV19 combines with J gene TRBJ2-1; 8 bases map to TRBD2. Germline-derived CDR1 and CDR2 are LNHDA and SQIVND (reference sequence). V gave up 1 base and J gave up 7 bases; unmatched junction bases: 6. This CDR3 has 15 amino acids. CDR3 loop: CASSIVSAGGNEQFF. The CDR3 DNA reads TGTGCCAGTAGTATAGTTAGTGCGGGAGGAAATGAGCAGTTCTTC. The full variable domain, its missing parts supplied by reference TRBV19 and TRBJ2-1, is DGGITQSPKYLFRKEGQNVTLSCEQNLNHDAMYWYRQDPGQGLRLIYYSQIVNDFQKGDIAEGYSVSREKKESFPLTVTSAQKNPTAFYLCASSIVSAGGNEQFFGPGTRLTVL.

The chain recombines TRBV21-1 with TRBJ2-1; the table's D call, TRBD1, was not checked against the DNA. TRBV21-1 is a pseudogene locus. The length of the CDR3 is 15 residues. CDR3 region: CASSKAGGETDEQFF. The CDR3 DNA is TGTGCCAGCAGCAAAGCGGGTGGAGAGACAGATGAGCAGTTCTTC.

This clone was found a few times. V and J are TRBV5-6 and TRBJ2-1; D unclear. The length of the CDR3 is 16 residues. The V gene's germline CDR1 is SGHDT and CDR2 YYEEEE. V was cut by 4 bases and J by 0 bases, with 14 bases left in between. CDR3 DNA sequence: TGTGCCAGCAGCCGAGCCAGGCTTAGCTCCTACAATGAGCAGTTCTTC. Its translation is CASSRARLSSYNEQFF.

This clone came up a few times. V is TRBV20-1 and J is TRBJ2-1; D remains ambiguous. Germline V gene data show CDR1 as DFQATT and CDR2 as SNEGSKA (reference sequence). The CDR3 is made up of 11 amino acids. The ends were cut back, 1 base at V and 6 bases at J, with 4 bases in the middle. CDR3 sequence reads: CSARASNEQFF. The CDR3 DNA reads TGCAGTGCTAGAGCCAGCAATGAGCAGTTCTTC.

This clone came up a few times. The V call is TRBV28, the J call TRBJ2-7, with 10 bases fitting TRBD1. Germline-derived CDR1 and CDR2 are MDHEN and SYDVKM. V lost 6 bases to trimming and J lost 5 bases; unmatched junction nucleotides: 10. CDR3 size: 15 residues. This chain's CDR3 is CASSKGGTGDHEQYV. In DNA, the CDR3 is TGTGCCAGCAGCAAAGGGGGGACAGGGGACCACGAGCAGTACGTC.

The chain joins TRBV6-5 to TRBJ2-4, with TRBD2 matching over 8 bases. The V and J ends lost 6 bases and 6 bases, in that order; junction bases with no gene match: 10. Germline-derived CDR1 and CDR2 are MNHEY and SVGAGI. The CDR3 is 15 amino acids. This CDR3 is CASSPGLVHGNIQYF. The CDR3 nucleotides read TGTGCCAGCAGCCCGGGACTAGTCCACGGAAACATTCAGTACTTC.